Presented here are 15 T cell receptor beta chains from one specimen sequenced in a study of blood T cell repertoires in COVID-19. Data came from immunoSEQ multiplex PCR; TCRdb stores just in-frame clones and leaves some out. The sample has 80,000 to 95,000 clones, over 80% seen once; the top ten hold under 35%. Input material: peripheral blood. The receptors come from a woman aged 80 or older with active or convalescent COVID-19.

The J gene is TRBJ2-2, the V gene TRBV7-9, with D maybe TRBD2 (6 bases). CDR3 size: 14 residues. With 5 bases removed from V and 5 bases from J, the gap between germline ends came to 12 bases. The V gene's germline CDR1 is SEHNR and CDR2 FQNEAQ (reference sequence). CDR3 bases: TGTGCCAGCAGCCTATCAGGGAGGACCGGGGAGCTGTTTTTT. It encodes CASSLSGRTGELFF.

This chain links TRBV15 with TRBJ1-2; D is perhaps TRBD1 (6 bases). Trimming cost V 3 bases and J 6 bases, with 11 bases left between them. Looked up from germline, CDR1 is LNHNV and CDR2 is YYDKDF (reference sequence). There are 13 residues in the CDR3. CDR3 in DNA: TGTGCCACCAGCAGGACCTACAGGGATGGCTACACCTTC. It codes for CATSRTYRDGYTF.

This chain joins TRBV7-9 and TRBJ1-5, with D tentatively TRBD1 (5 bases). CDR3 length: 13 amino acids. V shed 8 bases and J shed 5 bases, with 13 bases lying between them. Germline CDR1 SEHNR, CDR2 FQNEAQ (reference sequence). Here the CDR3 reads CASPPGGYQPQHF. In nucleotides, the CDR3 is TGTGCCAGCCCGCCGGGGGGTTATCAGCCCCAGCATTTT.

This chain links TRBV11-3 with TRBJ1-2, with a tentative D call TRBD1 (6 bases). The V gene lost 2 bases and the J gene lost 6 bases, with 13 bases spanning the gap. Germline V lookup: CDR1 SGHNT, CDR2 YENEEA. The CDR3 is made up of 14 amino acids. This CDR3 reads CASSLKGGLNGYTF. CDR3 nucleotides: TGTGCCAGCAGCTTAAAAGGGGGTCTGAATGGCTACACCTTC.

The rearrangement uses TRBV2 and TRBJ2-1; possibly TRBD1 for D (5 bases). This CDR3 has 15 amino acids. Trimming pared 4 bases from V and 5 bases from J, leaving 15 bases between. Germline assignment: CDR1 SNHLY and CDR2 FYNNEI. The CDR3 region has the DNA TGTGCCAGCAGTGCTCTCGTCGGACACGACAATGAGCAGTTCTTC. It encodes CASSALVGHDNEQFF.

The genes are TRBV28 and TRBJ2-1, with 12 bases aligning to TRBD2. In germline, CDR1 is MDHEN, CDR2 SYDVKM. CDR3 length: 16 residues. J was trimmed by 9 bases and V by 7 bases; bases with no gene match: 13. The CDR3 DNA is TGTGCCAGCATGCTACGTACTAGCGGGGGGTCGAGTGAGCAGTTCTTC. Translated: CASMLRTSGGSSEQFF.

There are a few counts of this clone. The chain couples TRBV9 to TRBJ1-5; TRBD1 matches 7 bases. This CDR3 has 14 amino acids. V lost 3 bases to trimming and J lost 4 bases; unmatched junction nucleotides: 4. CDR1 is SGDLS and CDR2 is YYNGEE in the germline V gene. The CDR3 nucleotides are TGTGCCAGCAGCGAAGGGACAGAGAATCAGCCCCAGCATTTT. Protein sequence: CASSEGTENQPQHF.

The rearrangement joins TRBV6-5 to TRBJ1-5; no definite D call. This CDR3 spans 15 amino acids. Trimming removed 7 bases from V and 1 base from J, with 14 bases in between. CDR1 is MNHEY and CDR2 is SVGAGI in the germline V gene. As DNA, the CDR3 is TGTGCCAGCAACGAAGAGGCGGGGAGCAATCAGCCCCAGCATTTT. This gives the protein CASNEEAGSNQPQHF.

Only a few counts were recorded for this clone. The chain recombines TRBV11-2 with TRBJ1-3; tentatively, D is TRBD1 (5 bases). Germline V CDR1 and CDR2: SGHAT, FQNNGV. The CDR3 runs to 14 residues. Trimming took 8 bases from V and 0 from J, leaving 11 bases between them. Here the CDR3 reads CASRQFLSGNTIYF. The CDR3 DNA sequence: TGTGCCAGCCGACAGTTCCTCTCTGGAAACACCATATATTTT. The full variable domain, with the rest looked up from reference TRBV11-2 and TRBJ1-3, is EAGVAQSPRYKIIEKRQSVAFWCNPISGHATLYWYQQILGQGPKLLIQFQNNGVVDDSQLPKDRFSAERLKGVDSTLKIQPAKLEDSAVYLCASRQFLSGNTIYFGEGSWLTVV.

In this sample, this clone turned up once. The chain uses TRBV7-8 and TRBJ2-7, with D unclear. Germline assignment: CDR1 SGHVS and CDR2 FQNEAQ. This CDR3 region has 13 residues. Trimming stripped 2 bases from V and 2 bases from J, with 7 bases between. The DNA for the CDR3 is TGTGCCAGCAGCTTATATAACACCTACGAGCAGTACTTC. It is translated as CASSLYNTYEQYF.

The V and J genes are TRBV6-5 and TRBJ1-1; D is uncertain. CDR1 and CDR2 from the germline V gene are MNHEY and SVGAGI. The CDR3 spans 13 residues. Trimming took 6 bases from V and 1 from J, leaving 9 bases between them. The CDR3 loop reads CASRLQANTEAFF. The CDR3 nucleotides read TGTGCCAGCAGACTCCAGGCGAACACTGAAGCTTTCTTT.

The rearrangement links TRBV2 to TRBJ1-1; 7 positions match TRBD1. Germline V gene data show CDR1 as SNHLY and CDR2 as FYNNEI. V lost 7 bases, J lost 1 base, and 6 bases stayed unmatched. The CDR3 consists of 14 residues. CDR3 sequence reads: CASTVQGGNTEAFF. CDR3 coding DNA: TGTGCCAGCACCGTTCAGGGGGGGAACACTGAAGCTTTCTTT.

This sequence joins TRBV6-6 and TRBJ2-1, with TRBD1 identical over 7 bases. V was pared by 10 bases and J by 6 bases, with 6 bases of the junction left unmatched. The CDR3 consists of 12 residues. Germline V gene lookup returns CDR1 MNHNY and CDR2 SVGAGI (reference sequence). The CDR3 DNA reads as TGTGCCACCCGGGACAGATCCAATGAGCAGTTCTTC. It is translated as CATRDRSNEQFF.

The chain carries TRBV5-1 and TRBJ1-2; 9 bases line up with TRBD1. Germline trimming cut 0 bases from V and 7 bases from J; bases unmatched to any gene: 1. CDR1 is SGHRS, CDR2 YFSETQ, per germline. This CDR3 comprises 13 residues. The CDR3 DNA sequence: TGCGCCAGCAGCTTGGGGACAGGGGCTGGCTACACCTTC. This sequence encodes CASSLGTGAGYTF.

The genes are TRBV19 and TRBJ1-4; TRBD1 matches 9 bases. This CDR3 comprises 15 residues. Germline loops: CDR1 LNHDA, CDR2 SQIVND (reference sequence). J gave up 5 bases and V 5 bases, and 6 bases lay outside the gene matches. The CDR3 is CASSWGQGENEKLFF. CDR3 coding DNA: TGTGCCAGTAGTTGGGGACAGGGAGAAAATGAAAAACTGTTTTTT.